This is a list of T cell receptor beta chains from one sample in a study of technical replicates of blood from a few donors. TCRdb keeps only in-frame clones here, not all; method: immunoSEQ multiplex PCR. The sample carries tens of thousands of clones, approximately 94% recorded once. Specimen: PBMCs. These receptors came from a human donor in good health. Some clones in this sample may be carry-over from other donors' samples. CDR3s include the opening cysteine and the closing phenylalanine or tryptophan. D genes are given only for firm matches. The size of a clone is reported for some rows only, either as once, few or many, or as a class for expanded clones.

D gene	clone size	V gene	J gene	CDR3 protein	CDR3 DNA
.	.	TRBV7-2	TRBJ2-3	CASSSPSLARTDTQYF	TGTGCCAGCAGCTCCCCATCTCTAGCACGCACAGATACGCAGTATTTT
TRBD2	.	TRBV2	TRBJ2-1	CASTDLTSGGAVHEQFF	TGTGCCAGCACGGATCTGACTAGCGGGGGGGCGGTACATGAGCAGTTCTTC
.	.	TRBV5-1	TRBJ1-4	CASSLGNLEDEKLFF	TGCGCCAGCAGCTTGGGAAACCTTGAGGATGAAAAACTGTTTTTT
.	.	TRBV13	TRBJ1-2	CASSAPEGLPVYGYTF	TGTGCCAGCAGCGCCCCAGAGGGTCTACCCGTCTATGGCTACACCTTC
.	.	TRBV5-6	TRBJ1-1	CASSLASYRNTEAFF	TGTGCCAGCAGCTTGGCCAGTTACAGGAACACTGAAGCTTTCTTT
TRBD2	.	TRBV28	TRBJ2-1	CASSSASGGRNEQFF	TGTGCCAGCAGTTCAGCTAGCGGGGGCCGGAATGAGCAGTTCTTC
.	once	TRBV2	TRBJ2-7	CASSDTGFVSSYEQYF	TGTGCCAGCAGTGATACAGGGTTTGTAAGCTCCTACGAGCAGTACTTC
.	.	TRBV12-5	TRBJ1-1	CASGLGWATEAFF	TGTGCTAGTGGTTTGGGGTGGGCCACTGAAGCTTTCTTT
.	.	TRBV7-9	TRBJ1-2	CASGASGYGYTF	TGTGCCAGCGGAGCTTCTGGTTATGGCTACACCTTC
.	.	TRBV6-5	TRBJ2-2	CASRLEGLGELFF	TGTGCCAGCAGACTGGAGGGGTTGGGGGAGCTGTTTTTT
.	.	TRBV10-3	TRBJ1-6	CAISERLSDSPLHF	TGTGCCATCAGTGAGCGACTGTCGGATTCACCCCTCCACTTT
TRBD1	.	TRBV30	TRBJ2-7	CAWSRTGTGSYEQYF	TGTGCCTGGAGTCGAACCGGGACAGGGTCCTACGAGCAGTACTTC
TRBD2	once	TRBV9	TRBJ2-1	CASSVEGGMGEQFF	TGTGCCAGCAGCGTAGAGGGAGGGATGGGTGAGCAGTTCTTC
.	.	TRBV5-8	TRBJ1-2	CASSRERYYGYTF	TGTGCCAGCAGCCGGGAGCGTTACTATGGCTACACCTTC
TRBD2	.	TRBV4-3	TRBJ2-3	CASSQGGGRKATDTQYF	TGCGCCAGCAGCCAAGGGGGCGGGAGAAAGGCCACAGATACGCAGTATTTT
.	.	TRBV5-1	TRBJ1-3	CASSPDIGISGNTIYF	TGCGCCAGCAGCCCAGACATTGGAATCTCTGGAAACACCATATATTTT
TRBD1	.	TRBV14	TRBJ1-1	CASSQERQGGTEAFF	TGTGCCAGCAGCCAAGAGAGACAGGGGGGGACTGAAGCTTTCTTT
TRBD2	.	TRBV28	TRBJ2-7	CASSSPAGGRYEQYF	TGTGCCAGCAGCTCCCCTGCGGGGGGCAGATACGAGCAGTACTTC
.	.	TRBV11-3	TRBJ2-7	CAPALTGTSYEQYF	TGTGCCCCAGCGTTGACAGGAACCTCCTACGAGCAGTACTTC
.	.	TRBV5-8	TRBJ2-5	CASTRRNRAGETQYF	TGTGCCAGCACGCGAAGGAACAGGGCTGGGGAGACCCAGTACTTC
.	.	TRBV6-1	TRBJ2-2	CASSVEGPGRELFF	TGTGCCAGCAGTGTAGAGGGTCCCGGTCGGGAGCTGTTTTTT
.	.	TRBV18	TRBJ1-6	CASSPPVQGRNSPLHF	TGTGCCAGCTCACCACCGGTCCAGGGTAGGAATTCACCCCTCCACTTT
TRBD2	.	TRBV7-2	TRBJ2-7	CASSSGLAGIYEQYF	TGTGCCAGCAGCTCGGGACTAGCGGGGATCTACGAGCAGTACTTC
.	.	TRBV25-1	TRBJ2-1	CASSLPGRNEQFF	TGTGCCAGCAGTCTACCAGGGAGGAATGAGCAGTTCTTC
TRBD2	.	TRBV7-2	TRBJ2-7	CASSWTSGAYEQYF	TGTGCCAGCAGTTGGACTAGCGGGGCCTACGAGCAGTACTTC
TRBD1	.	TRBV18	TRBJ1-1	CASSPSWTGAVTEAFF	TGTGCCAGCTCACCCTCCTGGACAGGGGCGGTCACTGAAGCTTTCTTT
.	.	TRBV19	TRBJ1-5	CASSGQNNQPQHF	TGTGCCAGTAGTGGGCAGAACAATCAGCCCCAGCATTTT
.	.	TRBV19	TRBJ1-3	CASSIGAGGSGNTIYF	TGTGCCAGTAGTATAGGTGCAGGAGGGTCTGGAAACACCATATATTTT
TRBD2	.	TRBV6-1	TRBJ2-7	CASTRLAVTYEQYF	TGTGCCAGCACCCGACTAGCGGTCACTTACGAGCAGTACTTC
TRBD1	.	TRBV29-1	TRBJ1-5	CSVAGTGGNQPQHF	TGCAGCGTTGCCGGGACAGGGGGCAATCAGCCCCAGCATTTT
TRBD1	.	TRBV4-2	TRBJ1-1	CASSHGDSEAFF	TGTGCCAGCAGCCATGGGGACAGTGAAGCTTTCTTT
.	.	TRBV6-5	TRBJ1-2	CASSYQGYGYTF	TGTGCCAGCAGTTACCAGGGATATGGCTACACCTTC
TRBD2	.	TRBV27	TRBJ2-1	CASSNLAGDNEQFF	TGTGCCAGCAGTAACCTAGCGGGAGACAATGAGCAGTTCTTC
.	.	TRBV27	TRBJ2-3	CASSSDSPDTQYF	TGTGCCAGCAGTTCGGACAGTCCAGATACGCAGTATTTT
TRBD2	.	TRBV13	TRBJ2-2	CASSFRTSWFAGELFF	TGTGCCAGCAGCTTTCGGACTAGCTGGTTCGCCGGGGAGCTGTTTTTT
TRBD2	.	TRBV5-1	TRBJ2-3	CASRELAGGTDTQYF	TGCGCCAGCAGGGAGCTAGCGGGAGGGACAGATACGCAGTATTTT
.	.	TRBV10-3	TRBJ1-5	CAISAGPGNQPQHF	TGTGCCATCAGTGCTGGGCCAGGCAATCAGCCCCAGCATTTT
TRBD2	.	TRBV4-1	TRBJ2-1	CASSQELAGDYNEQFF	TGCGCCAGCAGCCAGGAACTAGCGGGGGACTACAATGAGCAGTTCTTC
.	.	TRBV7-2	TRBJ2-1	CASRYTSRDEQFF	TGTGCCAGCAGATACACTAGTAGGGATGAGCAGTTCTTC
.	.	TRBV5-5	TRBJ2-3	CASSAPGTSTDTQYF	TGTGCCAGCAGCGCGCCGGGAACTAGCACAGATACGCAGTATTTT
.	.	TRBV4-3	TRBJ2-3	CASSQDWASQSDTQYF	TGCGCCAGCAGCCAAGATTGGGCAAGTCAGTCGGATACGCAGTATTTT
.	.	TRBV5-1	TRBJ2-5	CASIRGSSGVQETQYF	TGCGCCAGCATTAGGGGGTCCAGCGGGGTACAAGAGACCCAGTACTTC
.	.	TRBV30	TRBJ1-6	CAWKRAASSYNSPLHF	TGTGCCTGGAAGCGCGCAGCCAGCTCCTATAATTCACCCCTCCACTTT
TRBD2	.	TRBV7-2	TRBJ2-1	CASTSFMVAGNEQFF	TGTGCCAGCACCTCTTTCATGGTAGCGGGGAATGAGCAGTTCTTC
TRBD1	.	TRBV4-1	TRBJ1-6	CASSQDFNRDRVYNSPLHF	TGCGCCAGCAGCCAAGATTTTAACCGGGACAGGGTTTATAATTCACCCCTCCACTTT
TRBD1	.	TRBV6-5	TRBJ1-1	CASSWQGQGRTEAFF	TGTGCCAGCAGTTGGCAAGGACAGGGTCGGACTGAAGCTTTCTTT
TRBD1	.	TRBV7-2	TRBJ1-2	CASSPGQGVNYGYTF	TGTGCCAGCAGCCCCGGACAGGGGGTTAACTATGGCTACACCTTC
.	.	TRBV4-2	TRBJ2-3	CASSQAGATDTQYF	TGTGCCAGCAGCCAAGCAGGGGCCACAGATACGCAGTATTTT
.	.	TRBV7-9	TRBJ1-4	CASSLTQAYAGEKLFF	TGTGCCAGCAGCTTAACCCAAGCGTATGCGGGTGAAAAACTGTTTTTT
.	.	TRBV7-2	TRBJ1-6	CASSPEGAYNSPLHF	TGTGCCAGCAGTCCCGAGGGCGCTTATAATTCACCCCTCCACTTT
.	.	TRBV7-3	TRBJ1-1	CASSWGPVDTEAFF	TGTGCCAGCAGCTGGGGGCCGGTCGACACTGAAGCTTTCTTT
.	.	TRBV19	TRBJ1-3	CASMTSSGNTIYF	TGTGCCAGTATGACAAGCTCTGGAAACACCATATATTTT
TRBD1	few	TRBV5-4	TRBJ1-1	CASSSGTGSKRNTEAFF	TGTGCCAGCAGCTCCGGGACAGGGAGCAAACGGAACACTGAAGCTTTCTTT